The source of this T cell receptor (beta chain) is a study of T cell responses to AZD1222 COVID-19 vaccine. Study-level background: Analysis merged second doses at about 4 or about 12 weeks. Overall study findings and caveats: None of the repertoires were sampled until the peak T cell response had passed. Baseline serostatus was positive in only six AZD1222 recipients. Clonal diversity may have been underestimated in mostly white British donors.

Notes on this clone: Its antigen remains unidentified.

The CDR3 consists of 15 residues. V dropped 2 bases and J dropped 2 bases, with 10 bases sitting between them. The germline V gene has CDR1 SGHAT and CDR2 FQDESV (reference sequence). Assay used: immunoSEQ multiplex PCR; TCRdb lists only in-frame clones, some missing. In the table there are under 150,000 clones, 88% of which are singletons. The genes are TRBV11-1 and TRBJ1-3; possible D gene TRBD1, 6 bases. This TCR derives from an adult in good health. Sequences were derived from peripheral blood, sampled on day 0 of AZD1222 vaccination. CDR3 loop: CASSLPGTTGNTIYF. The CDR3, as DNA: TGTGCCAGCAGCTTACCTGGGACAACTGGAAACACCATATATTTT.